These T cell receptor beta chains were read from a single sample in a study of graft-versus-host responses after intestinal transplantation. The assay was immunoSEQ multiplex PCR, and TCRdb's table has in-frame clones only and misses some. Seen here are roughly 8,600 clones, under 95% observed once, and the top ten hold around 1.5%. The material was PBMCs, obtained approximately 32 days after intestinal transplant. The receptors were sampled from a human patient who received an intestinal transplant, so some T cells may come from the graft donor. CDR3s include the opening cysteine and the closing phenylalanine or tryptophan. The D gene is left open where the match is weak. Not all rows give a size; the values are once, few, many and, for expanded clones, a class.

j_call,v_call,clone_size,d_call,cdr3_aa,cdr3_nt
TRBJ1-3,TRBV29-1,-,-,CSVEVRKVSGNTIYF,TGCAGCGTTGAAGTCCGGAAGGTCTCTGGAAACACCATATATTTT
TRBJ1-1,TRBV6-1,-,TRBD1,CATRQGASTEAFF,TGTGCCACCCGACAGGGGGCCAGCACTGAAGCTTTCTTT
TRBJ2-7,TRBV9,once,-,CASSANGLSYEQYF,TGTGCCAGCAGCGCAAATGGACTCTCCTACGAGCAGTACTTC
TRBJ1-2,TRBV30,-,TRBD1,CAWGENDREFYGYTF,TGTGCCTGGGGCGAAAACGACAGGGAGTTTTATGGCTACACCTTC
TRBJ1-1,TRBV6-5,-,-,CASSPGGGTEAFF,TGTGCCAGCAGTCCGGGGGGAGGAACTGAAGCTTTCTTT
TRBJ2-7,TRBV7-8,-,-,CTSSYRSTSYEQYF,TGTACCAGCAGCTATAGGTCCACGTCCTACGAGCAGTACTTC
TRBJ2-5,TRBV6-1,-,TRBD2,CASSELAGGQETQYF,TGTGCCAGCAGTGAACTAGCGGGGGGGCAAGAGACCCAGTACTTC
TRBJ2-7,TRBV2,-,TRBD1,CASSERDRSYEQYF,TGTGCCAGCAGTGAAAGGGACAGGTCCTACGAGCAGTACTTC
TRBJ2-7,TRBV4-1,-,-,CASSQDLAGASYEQYF,TGCGCCAGCAGCCAAGATCTGGCAGGGGCCTCCTACGAGCAGTACTTC
TRBJ1-2,TRBV19,-,TRBD1,CASSIAPDRSRVNYGYTF,TGTGCCAGTAGTATAGCCCCGGACAGGTCTAGGGTTAACTATGGCTACACCTTC
TRBJ2-1,TRBV5-4,once,-,CASSLGTGEQFF,TGTGCCAGCAGCTTGGGTACGGGTGAGCAGTTCTTC
TRBJ1-2,TRBV28,-,-,CASSSPVYLMPGGYTF,TGTGCCAGCAGTTCCCCGGTATACCTCATGCCAGGTGGCTACACCTTC
TRBJ1-1,TRBV29-1,-,TRBD1,CSIPGGQLVFSGAFF,TGCAGCATACCTGGGGGACAGCTTGTTTTTTCAGGAGCTTTCTTT
TRBJ2-2,TRBV2,-,-,CASSDGTWTGELFF,TGTGCCAGCAGTGACGGGACATGGACGGGGGAGCTGTTTTTT
TRBJ1-1,TRBV19,-,-,CASSINGANTEAFF,TGTGCCAGTAGTATAAATGGGGCGAACACTGAAGCTTTCTTT
TRBJ2-3,TRBV23-1,-,-,CASSRVPGPSPDTQYF,TGCGCCAGCAGTCGCGTCCCGGGGCCCTCACCAGATACGCAGTATTTT
TRBJ1-1,TRBV6-1,-,-,CATQGGTEAFF,TGTGCCACACAAGGAGGCACTGAAGCTTTCTTT
TRBJ2-1,TRBV15,-,-,CATSREGPTNEQFF,TGTGCCACCAGCAGAGAAGGGCCTACGAATGAGCAGTTCTTC
TRBJ1-6,TRBV11-1,once,TRBD1,CASSSTGDSPLHF,TGTGCCAGCAGCTCGACAGGGGATTCACCCCTCCACTTT
TRBJ2-1,TRBV27,-,TRBD2,CASSGGLDYNEQFF,TGTGCCAGCAGTGGGGGACTAGATTACAATGAGCAGTTCTTC
TRBJ2-3,TRBV6-4,-,TRBD1,CASSSGQGATDTQYF,TGTGCCAGCAGTTCGGGACAGGGGGCTACAGATACGCAGTATTTT
TRBJ2-1,TRBV7-9,-,TRBD2,CASSLPSGGASSYNEQFF,TGTGCCAGCAGCTTACCTAGCGGGGGGGCGAGCTCCTACAATGAGCAGTTCTTC
TRBJ1-2,TRBV5-8,-,-,CANQKEVYGYTF,TGTGCCAACCAGAAGGAGGTCTATGGCTACACCTTC
TRBJ2-4,TRBV28,-,-,CASSFEGAKNIQYF,TGTGCCAGCAGTTTCGAGGGGGCCAAAAACATTCAGTACTTC
TRBJ2-7,TRBV9,-,-,CASSQGITPDEQYF,TGTGCCAGCAGTCAGGGAATAACGCCAGACGAGCAGTACTTC
TRBJ2-2,TRBV4-1,once,TRBD2,CASSQEMTSGGPRNTGELFF,TGCGCCAGCAGCCAAGAAATGACTAGCGGGGGACCTAGGAACACCGGGGAGCTGTTTTTT
TRBJ2-5,TRBV20-1,once,-,CSASKGETQYF,TGCAGTGCTAGTAAAGGAGAGACCCAGTACTTC
TRBJ1-1,TRBV6-9,-,-,CASIDGIEAFF,TGTGCCAGCATTGATGGGATTGAAGCTTTCTTT
TRBJ1-3,TRBV7-9,-,TRBD1,CASSLGTGGNTIYF,TGTGCCAGCAGCTTAGGGACAGGTGGAAACACCATATATTTT
TRBJ1-1,TRBV9,-,-,CASSVGGAGEAFF,TGTGCCAGCAGCGTAGGGGGGGCTGGTGAAGCTTTCTTT
TRBJ2-7,TRBV7-1,-,TRBD1,CASSWTGGYEQYF,TGTGCCAGCAGCTGGACAGGGGGCTACGAGCAGTACTTC
TRBJ1-2,TRBV7-8,-,-,CASSADSEPYGYTF,TGTGCCAGCAGCGCCGACAGTGAACCATATGGCTACACCTTC
TRBJ1-3,TRBV5-5,-,-,CASSPSHSGNTIYF,TGTGCCAGCAGCCCTAGCCACTCTGGAAACACCATATATTTT
TRBJ2-7,TRBV27,-,-,CASSFSPPLQGGYEQYF,TGTGCCAGCAGTTTCTCCCCCCCTCTACAGGGAGGCTACGAGCAGTACTTC
TRBJ1-5,TRBV11-2,-,TRBD1,CASSLGQGNQPQHF,TGTGCCAGCAGCTTGGGACAGGGCAATCAGCCCCAGCATTTT
TRBJ2-3,TRBV9,-,TRBD2,CASSRGGDTQYF,TGTGCCAGCAGCCGGGGGGGAGATACGCAGTATTTT
TRBJ1-5,TRBV5-1,-,-,CASSLDRNQPQHF,TGCGCCAGCAGCTTGGACCGCAATCAGCCCCAGCATTTT
TRBJ2-5,TRBV6-4,-,TRBD2,CASSELAGAQETQYF,TGTGCCAGCAGTGAGCTAGCGGGGGCCCAAGAGACCCAGTACTTC
TRBJ2-7,TRBV10-3,once,TRBD1,CAIDSGTAEQYF,TGTGCCATCGACTCCGGGACAGCCGAGCAGTACTTC
TRBJ2-3,TRBV7-3,-,-,CASSLGGTSTDTQYF,TGTGCCAGCAGCTTAGGGGGGACTAGCACAGATACGCAGTATTTT
TRBJ1-1,TRBV4-1,-,-,CASSHGTVAGLDTEAFF,TGCGCCAGCAGCCATGGGACGGTTGCGGGGTTGGACACTGAAGCTTTCTTT
TRBJ1-3,TRBV5-4,-,-,CASSFRGGNTIYF,TGTGCCAGCAGCTTCAGGGGTGGAAACACCATATATTTT
TRBJ2-7,TRBV5-6,once,-,CASSSGLYPEQYF,TGTGCCAGCAGCTCGGGCCTTTACCCCGAGCAGTACTTC
TRBJ2-3,TRBV7-9,-,-,CASSRYSTDTQYF,TGTGCCAGCAGTCGGTATAGCACAGATACGCAGTATTTT
TRBJ2-2,TRBV6-6,-,-,CASSPVTGELFF,TGTGCCAGCAGTCCGGTCACCGGGGAGCTGTTTTTT
TRBJ1-2,TRBV7-9,-,-,CASTLIPREYGYTF,TGTGCCAGCACCCTTATTCCGAGGGAGTATGGCTACACCTTC
TRBJ1-4,TRBV7-9,-,TRBD1,CASSGQGGYEKLFF,TGTGCCAGCAGCGGACAGGGGGGATATGAAAAACTGTTTTTT
TRBJ1-4,TRBV7-9,-,-,CASSPWWTGTNEKLFF,TGTGCCAGCAGCCCGTGGTGGACGGGGACTAATGAAAAACTGTTTTTT
TRBJ1-5,TRBV6-1,-,TRBD1,CASSRRTGEQPQHF,TGTGCCAGCAGCCGGCGGACAGGGGAACAGCCCCAGCATTTT
TRBJ2-1,TRBV29-1,few,TRBD1,CSAEQGGYFDEQFF,TGCAGCGCGGAACAGGGGGGTTATTTCGATGAGCAGTTCTTC
TRBJ1-6,TRBV11-2,-,-,CASSFGPGSYNSPLHF,TGTGCCAGCAGCTTTGGCCCCGGCTCCTATAATTCACCCCTCCACTTT
TRBJ1-2,TRBV15,once,TRBD1,CATSRIWDRGRRFYGYTF,TGTGCCACCAGCAGAATCTGGGACAGGGGGCGGCGGTTCTATGGCTACACCTTC
TRBJ1-2,TRBV13,-,TRBD1,CASSLVGTGISLKGVGYGYTF,TGTGCCAGCAGCTTAGTCGGGACAGGGATCAGTCTTAAAGGCGTAGGGTATGGCTACACCTTC
TRBJ2-1,TRBV5-4,-,-,CASSLASSGFDNEQFF,TGTGCCAGCAGCTTGGCCTCCAGCGGGTTTGACAATGAGCAGTTCTTC
TRBJ2-3,TRBV6-4,-,TRBD1,CASSDGTGGADTQYF,TGTGCCAGCAGTGACGGGACAGGGGGCGCAGATACGCAGTATTTT